This T cell receptor beta chain was identified during a study of Graves' ophthalmopathy and Graves' hyperthyroidism. At the level of the study: Before any treatment was given, at initial diagnosis, peripheral blood was collected.

The TCR beta CDR3 regions underwent amplification from RNA transcripts. RT-PCR was first run with HTBI primers, then multiplex PCR in a second round. TCRdb re-analysed the multiplex PCR reads in MiXCR, keeping a single row per CDR3 protein. Counted here are some 750,000 distinct CDR3 sequences, 40% occurring once; the ten biggest clones make up 35% to 55%. Trimming pared 4 bases from V and 2 bases from J, leaving 15 bases between. CDR3 length: 14 amino acids. Germline CDR1 SQVTM, CDR2 ANQGSEA. The TCR originated in an adult man with Graves' ophthalmopathy. Sequencing was done on a sample of peripheral blood. The V call is TRBV29-1, the J call TRBJ2-7; possibly TRBD2 for D (5 bases). The CDR3 DNA reads as TGCAGCGTTGCCGCGGGCCCAGGAGCCTACGAGCAGTACTTC. It is translated as CSVAAGPGAYEQYF.